The T cell receptor beta chain under discussion was sequenced for a study of blood T cells in healthy people across ages (dated by TCRdb to the mid-2010s). For the study in its entirety: Template switching captured roughly one uniquely barcoded TCR beta cDNA molecule per two T cells in model experiments. To track age-related changes in TCR beta repertoire diversity, the study relied on deep sequencing normalized with unique cDNA molecular identifiers. The donors were divided into four age groups: young (average approximately 17 years), middle-aged (roughly 42), aged (about 60) and long-lived (nearly 85). To avoid experimental bias, donors of different ages were distributed randomly across sequencing lanes. The study analyzed two additional independent replicas of 1 million unique cDNA reads from the same blood draw for two donors, one aged 18 to 29 and one aged 80 or older. Overall study outcomes, separate from this receptor: Because profiling used bulk unsorted PBMCs, naive and antigen-experienced compartments could not be compared conclusively. There was a strong correlation between observed TCR beta diversity and the percentage of naive T cells measured by flow cytometry. Estimates of total diversity based on one million sequenced T cells were considered lower bounds and underestimates. As age increased, observed TCR beta diversity per million T cells dropped in a roughly linear way, and a significant reduction was already evident by age about 40. Because donor CMV infection status was unknown, age-related changes in expanded clonotypes were potentially confounded. Compared with the aged group, the long-lived group had more naive CD4+ T cells, fewer expanded clones and increased TCR diversity, suggesting age selection.

Comment on this clonotype: The target of this receptor is not known. No qualities accompany the bases; no much larger clone lies one base away.

The library was produced with 5' RACE. Sequenced using an Illumina HiSeq 2500. A second about 7 to 12 cycle PCR used a sample-barcoded 5' primer and a J-beta primer mix. A template-switch 5' adaptor carrying 12 random nucleotides introduced a unique molecular identifier onto each TCR beta cDNA molecule. Each sample yielded at least 2.5 million CDR3-containing paired-end reads. The Mint cDNA synthesis kit, primed by a TRBC-specific oligonucleotide, was used to synthesize first-strand cDNA from all RNA. Following uracil-DNA glycosylase treatment, a first 18-cycle PCR with universal primers M1SS and BC2_uni_R was performed on all cDNA. As for how the authors treated the data: For normalization, 1 million high-quality reads, each with a distinct molecular identifier, were randomly selected from each sample. Reads with shared molecular identifiers were discarded instead of being binned into consensus sequences. MiTCR, set to a Q25 quality threshold and the strictest error-elimination algorithm, was used for CDR3 identification, clonotype clustering and error correction. A nonparametric unseen species model using Euler transformation provided a lower-bound estimate of total TCR beta diversity. In TCRdb, the public reads were trimmed at Q25 with fastp and aligned with MiXCR, with productive beta chains retained. Rows are unified per CDR3 protein, each entry keeping the most common DNA and genes. TCRdb's processing, not the study's, gives the V and J calls here. This sample lists 1.5 million to 2 million distinct CDR3 sequences; 28% were detected once. The top ten constitute around 7.7% of the sample.

CDR1 and CDR2 are drawn from the germline V gene (reference sequence): SEHNR, FQNEAQ. Reading from cysteine to phenylalanine, the CDR3 counts 13 amino acids. The entry retains the CDR3 DNA only, 39 bases that are in frame from base 1. The junction shows trimming of 8 bases on V and 1 base on J, plus 11 bases between the germline ends. The donors were under 40 Caucasian individuals from Russia, aged about 6 to 95 years, who were systemically healthy. Ten milliliters of peripheral blood were drawn from each donor into EDTA-treated Vacutainer tubes. PBMCs were isolated by Ficoll-Paque density-gradient centrifugation, with at least 6 million obtained per sample. Total RNA, at least 5 micrograms per sample, was extracted from PBMCs with Trizol reagent. For every donor, flow cytometry on a PBMC aliquot measured the percentage of naive CD45RAhigh/CD27high T cells.

The sequenced material came from blood. The receptor chain draws on TRBV7-9 and TRBJ2-5; the D gene cannot be named for sure. The sequence was collected from a woman aged 25 to 39 in good health. The DNA is as follows: TGTGCCAGCTGTGTGGCCCTCCAAGAGACCCAGTACTTC. Translated, it gives CASCVALQETQYF.